The clone carrying this T cell receptor (beta chain) came up once. Its antigen is unidentified. The entry originates in a study of graft-versus-host responses after intestinal transplantation. Study-level information: Once they had received anti-thymocyte globulin induction, all recipients took tacrolimus and steroids for three to four years. Findings and caveats of the study: In recipient marrow, GvH clones were found, and some appeared first in ileum or blood. Early after transplant, HvG declines were associated with peak levels of circulating GvH clones. Across patients carrying graft-donor T cell macrochimerism, allografts held high graft-versus-host to host-versus-graft clonal ratios.

Sequencing was performed with immunoSEQ multiplex PCR; in TCRdb, only in-frame clones are kept and a portion is missing. The sample lists some 55,000 clones, about 90% occurring once. The CDR3 contains 15 residues. This TCR was recovered from a human patient who received an intestinal transplant, so some T cells may come from the graft donor. The specimen was PBMCs, collected nearly 670 days after intestinal transplant. The V gene is TRBV21-1, the J gene TRBJ1-3; whether TRBD1, the table's D call, matches the DNA was not checked. TRBV21-1 is assigned pseudogene status. CDR3 in amino acids: CASSKRTGSGNTIYF. DNA of the CDR3: TGTGCCAGCAGCAAAAGGACAGGCTCTGGAAACACCATATATTTT.